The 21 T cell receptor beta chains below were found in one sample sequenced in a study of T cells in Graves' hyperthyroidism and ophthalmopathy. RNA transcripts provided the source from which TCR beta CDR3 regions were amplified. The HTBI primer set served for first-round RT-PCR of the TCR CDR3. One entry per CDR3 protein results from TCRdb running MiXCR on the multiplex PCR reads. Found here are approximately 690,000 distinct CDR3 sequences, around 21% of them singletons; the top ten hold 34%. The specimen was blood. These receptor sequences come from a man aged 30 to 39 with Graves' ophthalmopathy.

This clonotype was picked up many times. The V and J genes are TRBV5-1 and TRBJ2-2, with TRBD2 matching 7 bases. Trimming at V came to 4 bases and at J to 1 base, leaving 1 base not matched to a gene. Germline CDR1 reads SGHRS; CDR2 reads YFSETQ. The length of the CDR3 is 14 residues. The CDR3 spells CASSKRENTGELFF. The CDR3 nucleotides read TGCGCCAGCAGCAAGCGGGAGAACACCGGGGAGCTGTTTTTT.

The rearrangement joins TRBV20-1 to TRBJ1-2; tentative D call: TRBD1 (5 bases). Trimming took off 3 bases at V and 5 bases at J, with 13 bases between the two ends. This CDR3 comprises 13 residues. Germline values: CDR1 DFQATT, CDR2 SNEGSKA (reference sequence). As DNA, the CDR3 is TGCAGTGCTAGGGACAAGTCCAAATATGGCTACACCTTC. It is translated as CSARDKSKYGYTF.

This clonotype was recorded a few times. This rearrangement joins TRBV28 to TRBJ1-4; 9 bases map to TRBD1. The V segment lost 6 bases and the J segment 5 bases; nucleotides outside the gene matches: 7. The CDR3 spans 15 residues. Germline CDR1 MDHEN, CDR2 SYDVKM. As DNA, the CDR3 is TGTGCCAGCAGGCCCCCCGGGACAGGGAATGAAAAACTGTTTTTT. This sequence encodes CASRPPGTGNEKLFF.

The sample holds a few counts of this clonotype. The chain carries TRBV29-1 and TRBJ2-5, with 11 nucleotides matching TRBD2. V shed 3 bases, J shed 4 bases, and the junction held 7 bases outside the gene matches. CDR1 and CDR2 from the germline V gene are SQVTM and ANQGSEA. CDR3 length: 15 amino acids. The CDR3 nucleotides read TGCAGCGTTGATATTAGCGGGAGGGCCGGAGAGACCCAGTACTTC. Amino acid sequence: CSVDISGRAGETQYF.

The CDR3 protein is CASRFGTSTGELFF. CDR3 bases: TGTGCCAGCAGATTTGGGACCAGCACCGGGGAGCTGTTTTTT. V usage is TRBV13 and J usage is TRBJ2-2; TRBD1 or TRBD2 may be the D gene (5 bases each). The CDR3 spans 14 residues. Trimming took 6 bases from V and 4 from J, leaving 12 bases between them. CDR1 and CDR2 from the germline V gene are PRHDT and FYEKMQ (reference sequence).

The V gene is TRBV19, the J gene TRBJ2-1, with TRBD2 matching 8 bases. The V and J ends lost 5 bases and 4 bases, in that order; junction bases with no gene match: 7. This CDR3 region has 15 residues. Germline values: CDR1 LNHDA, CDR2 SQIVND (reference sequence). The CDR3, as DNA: TGTGCCAGTAGTTCAAAACCTAGCGGGTACAATGAGCAGTTCTTC. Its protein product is CASSSKPSGYNEQFF.

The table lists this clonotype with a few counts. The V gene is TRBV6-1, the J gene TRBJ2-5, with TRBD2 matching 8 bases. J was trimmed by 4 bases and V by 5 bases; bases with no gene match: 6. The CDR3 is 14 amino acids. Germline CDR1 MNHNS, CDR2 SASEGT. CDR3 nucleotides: TGTGCCAGCAGTTACAGTAGCGGGACAGAGACCCAGTACTTC. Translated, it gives CASSYSSGTETQYF.

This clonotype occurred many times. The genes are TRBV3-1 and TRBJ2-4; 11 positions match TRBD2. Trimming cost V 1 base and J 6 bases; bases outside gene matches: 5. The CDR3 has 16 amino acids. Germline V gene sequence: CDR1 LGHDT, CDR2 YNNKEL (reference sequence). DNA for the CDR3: TGTGCCAGCAGCCAAGGATTTGGGACTAGCGGAAACATTCAGTACTTC. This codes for CASSQGFGTSGNIQYF. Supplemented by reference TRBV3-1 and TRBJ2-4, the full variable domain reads DTAVSQTPKYLVTQMGNDKSIKCEQNLGHDTMYWYKQDSKKFLKIMFSYNNKELIINETVPNRFSPKSPDKAHLNLHINSLELGDSAVYFCASSQGFGTSGNIQYFGAGTRLSVL.

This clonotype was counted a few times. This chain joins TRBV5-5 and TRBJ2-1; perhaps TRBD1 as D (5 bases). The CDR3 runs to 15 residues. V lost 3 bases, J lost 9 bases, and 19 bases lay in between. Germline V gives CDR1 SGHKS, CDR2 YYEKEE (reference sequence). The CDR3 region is CASSWGPSLLSEQFF. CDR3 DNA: TGTGCCAGCAGCTGGGGCCCTTCCTTATTGTCTGAGCAGTTCTTC.

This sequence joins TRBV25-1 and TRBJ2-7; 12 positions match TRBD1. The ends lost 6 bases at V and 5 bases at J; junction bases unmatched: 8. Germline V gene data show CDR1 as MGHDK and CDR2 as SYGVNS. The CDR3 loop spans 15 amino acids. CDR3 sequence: CASSDPGQGANEQYF. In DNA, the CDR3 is TGTGCCAGCAGCGACCCGGGACAGGGGGCGAACGAGCAGTACTTC.

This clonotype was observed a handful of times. In DNA form, the CDR3 reads TGTGCCAGCAAGGAGGGCTTCGGAAGTGACTACGAGCAGTACTTC. Amino acid sequence: CASKEGFGSDYEQYF. The rearrangement links TRBV27 to TRBJ2-7; tentative D call: TRBD2 (6 bases). Germline V gene sequence: CDR1 MNHEY, CDR2 SMNVEV (reference sequence). V lost 7 bases, J lost 3 bases, and 19 bases lay in between. This CDR3 has 15 residues.

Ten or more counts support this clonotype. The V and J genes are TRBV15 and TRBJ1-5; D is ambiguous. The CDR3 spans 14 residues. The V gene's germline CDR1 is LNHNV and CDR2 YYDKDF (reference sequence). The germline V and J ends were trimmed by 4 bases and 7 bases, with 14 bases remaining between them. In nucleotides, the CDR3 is TGTGCCACCAGCAAACGAGGGTATCAACAGCCCCAGCATTTT. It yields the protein CATSKRGYQQPQHF. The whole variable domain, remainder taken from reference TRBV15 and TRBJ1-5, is DAMVIQNPRYQVTQFGKPVTLSCSQTLNHNVMYWYQQKSSQAPKLLFHYYDKDFNNEADTPDNFQSRRPNTSFCFLDIRSPGLGDTAMYLCATSKRGYQQPQHFGDGTRLSIL.

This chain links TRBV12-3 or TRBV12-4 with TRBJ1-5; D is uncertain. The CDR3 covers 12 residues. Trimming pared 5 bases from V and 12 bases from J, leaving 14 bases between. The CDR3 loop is CASSLDGILQHF. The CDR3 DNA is TGTGCCAGCAGTCTGGATGGGATTCTCCAGCATTTT.

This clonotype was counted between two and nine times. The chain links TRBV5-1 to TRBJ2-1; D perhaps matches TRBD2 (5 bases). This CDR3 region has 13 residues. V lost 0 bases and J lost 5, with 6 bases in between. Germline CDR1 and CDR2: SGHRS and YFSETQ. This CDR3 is CASSLATNNEQFF. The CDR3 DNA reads TGCGCCAGCAGCTTGGCGACTAACAATGAGCAGTTCTTC.

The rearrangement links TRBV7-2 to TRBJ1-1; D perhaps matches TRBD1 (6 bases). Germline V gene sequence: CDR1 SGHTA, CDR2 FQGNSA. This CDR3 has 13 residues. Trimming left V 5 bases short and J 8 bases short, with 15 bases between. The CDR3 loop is CASSGGGQAEAFF. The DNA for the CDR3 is TGTGCCAGCAGCGGGGGGGGGCAGGCCGAAGCTTTCTTT.

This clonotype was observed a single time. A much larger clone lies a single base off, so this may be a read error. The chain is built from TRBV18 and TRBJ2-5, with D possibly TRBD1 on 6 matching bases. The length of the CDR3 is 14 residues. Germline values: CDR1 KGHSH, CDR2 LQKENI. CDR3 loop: CASSPPGQQETQHF. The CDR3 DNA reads TGTGCCAGCTCACCCCCGGGACAACAAGAGACCCAGCACTTC.

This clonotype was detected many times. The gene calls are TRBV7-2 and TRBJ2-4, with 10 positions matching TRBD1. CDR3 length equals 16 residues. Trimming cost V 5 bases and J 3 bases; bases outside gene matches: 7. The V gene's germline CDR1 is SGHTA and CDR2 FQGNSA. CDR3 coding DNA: TGTGCCAGCAGCCCCGGACAGGGGGGATTCAAAAACATTCAGTACTTC. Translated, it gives CASSPGQGGFKNIQYF.

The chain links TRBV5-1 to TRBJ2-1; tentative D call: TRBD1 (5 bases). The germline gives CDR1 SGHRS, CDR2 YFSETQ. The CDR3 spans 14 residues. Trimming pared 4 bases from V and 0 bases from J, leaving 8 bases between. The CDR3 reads CASSQGFSYNEQFF. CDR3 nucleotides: TGCGCCAGCAGCCAGGGATTCTCCTACAATGAGCAGTTCTTC. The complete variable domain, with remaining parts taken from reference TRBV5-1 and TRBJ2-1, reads KAGVTQTPRYLIKTRGQQVTLSCSPISGHRSVSWYQQTPGQGLQFLFEYFSETQRNKGNFPGRFSGRQFSNSRSEMNVSTLELGDSALYLCASSQGFSYNEQFFGPGTRLTVL.

The CDR3 coding sequence is TGCGCCAGCAGCGGCGCGCGGGACAGAGGACTTGATTACGAGCAGTACTTC. Translated, it gives CASSGARDRGLDYEQYF. The gene calls are TRBV5-1 and TRBJ2-7; TRBD1 might be the D (7 bases). Germline-derived CDR1 and CDR2 are SGHRS and YFSETQ. The CDR3 extends over 17 amino acids. The germline V and J ends were trimmed by 4 bases and 4 bases, with 24 bases remaining between them.

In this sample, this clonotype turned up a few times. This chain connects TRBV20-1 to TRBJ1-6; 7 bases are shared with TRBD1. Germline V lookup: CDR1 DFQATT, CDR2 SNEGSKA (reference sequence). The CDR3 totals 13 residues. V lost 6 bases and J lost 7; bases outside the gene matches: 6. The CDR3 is CSARGGGNSPLHF. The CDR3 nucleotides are TGCAGTGCCAGGGGGGGGGGAAATTCACCCCTCCACTTT.

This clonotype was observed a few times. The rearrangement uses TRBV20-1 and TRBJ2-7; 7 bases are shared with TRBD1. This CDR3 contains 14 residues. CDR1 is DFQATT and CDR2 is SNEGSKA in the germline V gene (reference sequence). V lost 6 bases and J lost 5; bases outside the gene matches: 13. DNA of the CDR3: TGCAGTGCCGTCCCGACGTTGGGGACAGACGAGCAGTACTTC. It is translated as CSAVPTLGTDEQYF.